This T cell receptor (beta chain) was sequenced during a study of spatial heterogeneity in lung cancer. TCRdb fed the 5' RACE reads into MiXCR, producing one record per CDR3 protein. The data contain over 75,000 distinct CDR3 sequences, about 20% of them singletons. On this clonotype: Antigen unknown.

This CDR3 comprises 15 residues. With 10 bases removed from V and 4 bases from J, the gap between germline ends came to 20 bases. The germline CDR1 and CDR2 sequences are SNHLY and FYNNEI. Noted time point: sample taken at primary tumor resection. The input material, whole RNA from tumor, nontumor lung or frozen PBMC, was sequenced unsorted. Samples were obtained from approximately 72 donors, all untreated early-stage non-small cell lung cancer patients. Findings and caveats of the study: Ubiquitous expanded tumor TCRs were seen in blood more at resection than at follow-up.

The TCR originated in a male donor with early-stage non-small cell lung cancer. The sequencing here drew on PBMCs, taken at surgery. The gene calls are TRBV2 and TRBJ2-1; D is perhaps TRBD1 or TRBD2 (6 bases each). CDR3 DNA: TGTGCCATACCCACACAGGGAGGAGAATACAATGAGCAGTTCTTC. Translated: CAIPTQGGEYNEQFF.